These 10 T cell receptor beta chains originate from one sample sequenced in a study of blood T cells in healthy people across ages. Together with a sample-barcoded 5' primer, a J-beta primer mix was included in a second PCR lasting about 7 to 12 cycles. TCRdb re-derived calls from the 5' RACE reads in MiXCR, one entry per CDR3 protein. This sample has fewer than 700,000 distinct CDR3 sequences, with over 40% found just once. Sequenced input: blood. The receptors derive from a man older than 75 in good health.

At least ten counts were recorded for this clonotype. The rearrangement joins TRBV4-2 to TRBJ2-3; TRBD1 agrees at 9 bases. Germline-derived CDR1 and CDR2 are LGHNA and YNFKEQ. The trim removed 0 bases at V and 6 bases at J, leaving 7 bases unmatched. The CDR3 covers 16 residues. The CDR3 spells CASSQDWTGARDTQYF. CDR3 DNA: TGTGCCAGCAGCCAAGATTGGACAGGGGCGAGGGATACGCAGTATTTT.

The chain employs TRBV6-2 or TRBV6-3 and TRBJ2-7; D call uncertain. This CDR3 is built from 15 residues. Trimming left V 4 bases short and J 5 bases short, with 18 bases between. CDR1 is MNHEY and CDR2 is SVGEGT in the germline V gene. In DNA form, the CDR3 reads TGTGCCAGCAGTTTGCAGATCCTGATCACCCACGAGCAGTACTTC. Residues: CASSLQILITHEQYF.

This clonotype appeared once. One base away lies a much larger clone, so this may be a sequencing read error. The V gene is TRBV20-1, the J gene TRBJ1-2; tentatively, D is TRBD1 (5 bases). The germline V gene encodes CDR1 DFQATT and CDR2 SNEGSKA (reference sequence). This CDR3 spans 13 amino acids. CDR3 nucleotide sequence: TGCGGTGCCTCGGGGCCGGAGACCAACGGCTACACCTTC. It yields the protein CGASGPETNGYTF.

V is TRBV20-1 and J is TRBJ1-1; D possibly corresponds to TRBD1 (5 bases). Germline values: CDR1 DFQATT, CDR2 SNEGSKA (reference sequence). This CDR3 has 13 residues. V gave up 4 bases and J gave up 1 base, with 10 bases separating them. The CDR3 sequence: CSAKGRGNTEAFF. The CDR3 DNA is TGCAGTGCTAAGGGACGGGGGAACACTGAAGCTTTCTTT.

The CDR3 region is CASSKLAGRQETQYF. CDR3 bases: TGTGCCAGCAGCAAACTAGCGGGGAGACAAGAGACCCAGTACTTC. The chain carries TRBV7-7 and TRBJ2-5; TRBD2 matches 10 bases. Germline V gene sequence: CDR1 SSHAT, CDR2 FNYEAQ (reference sequence). The ends lost 5 bases at V and 2 bases at J; junction bases unmatched: 5. The length of the CDR3 is 15 residues.

V and J are TRBV2 and TRBJ2-5, with D maybe TRBD2 (5 bases). The CDR3 covers 15 residues. Germline V gives CDR1 SNHLY, CDR2 FYNNEI. V lost 7 bases and J 5 bases, leaving 20 bases between the germline ends. The chain's CDR3 is CASTMDGAGGETQYF. The CDR3 region has the DNA TGTGCCAGCACCATGGACGGCGCTGGCGGGGAGACCCAGTACTTC. Looking up the rest from reference TRBV2 and TRBJ2-5 gives the full variable domain: EPEVTQTPSHQVTQMGQEVILRCVPISNHLYFYWYRQILGQKVEFLVSFYNNEISEKSEIFDDQFSVERPDGSNFTLKIRSTKLEDSAMYFCASTMDGAGGETQYFGPGTRLLVL.

The rearrangement uses TRBV6-2 or TRBV6-3 and TRBJ2-1, with D perhaps TRBD2 (7 bases). The germline V gene has CDR1 MNHEY and CDR2 SVGEGT. The V gene lost 2 bases and the J gene lost 9 bases, with 17 bases spanning the gap. The CDR3 length is 15 residues. CDR3 in DNA: TGTGCCAGCAGTTACCCTGGGGGCGGGAGAGGTGAGCAGTTCTTC. Translation: CASSYPGGGRGEQFF.

This clonotype was counted between two and nine times. The rearrangement uses TRBV5-6 and TRBJ2-3; 14 bases align to TRBD2. CDR3 size: 19 residues. The V gene end was trimmed by 3 bases and the J gene end by 1 base; junction bases not matched to a gene: 10. Germline V CDR1 and CDR2: SGHDT, YYEEEE. The CDR3 sequence is CASSSGLAGALEGTDTQYF. The CDR3 DNA reads as TGTGCCAGCAGCTCGGGACTAGCGGGAGCTCTCGAGGGCACAGATACGCAGTATTTT.

The chain has TRBV20-1 and TRBJ2-3, with TRBD1 matching 9 bases. Per germline, CDR1 DFQATT and CDR2 SNEGSKA (reference sequence). There are 17 residues in the CDR3. The junction had 13 bases not matched to a gene; V was cut back by 4 bases and J by 2 bases. CDR3 region: CSANPNPGQGLTDTQYF. The DNA of the CDR3 is TGCAGTGCTAATCCAAACCCGGGACAGGGACTCACAGATACGCAGTATTTT.

The J gene is TRBJ2-1, the V gene TRBV15; 9 nucleotides agree with TRBD2. The trim removed 7 bases at V and 2 bases at J, leaving 9 bases unmatched. Germline values: CDR1 LNHNV, CDR2 YYDKDF (reference sequence). This CDR3 has 16 amino acids. The CDR3 loop reads CATTPSLAGTYNEQFF. CDR3 in DNA: TGTGCCACCACCCCGTCCCTAGCGGGGACCTACAATGAGCAGTTCTTC.